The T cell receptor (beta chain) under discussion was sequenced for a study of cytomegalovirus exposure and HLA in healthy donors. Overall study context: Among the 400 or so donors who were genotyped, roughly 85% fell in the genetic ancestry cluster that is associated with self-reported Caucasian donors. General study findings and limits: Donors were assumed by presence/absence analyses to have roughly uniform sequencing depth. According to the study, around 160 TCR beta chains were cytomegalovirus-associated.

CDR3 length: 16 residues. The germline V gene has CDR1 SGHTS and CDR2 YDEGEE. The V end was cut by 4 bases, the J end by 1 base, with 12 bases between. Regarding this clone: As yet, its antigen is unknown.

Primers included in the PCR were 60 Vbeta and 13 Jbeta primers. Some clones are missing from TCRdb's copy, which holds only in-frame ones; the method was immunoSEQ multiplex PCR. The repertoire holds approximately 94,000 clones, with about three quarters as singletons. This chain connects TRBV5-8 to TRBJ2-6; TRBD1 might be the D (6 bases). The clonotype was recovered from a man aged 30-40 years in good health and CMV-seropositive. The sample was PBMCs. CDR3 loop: CASSITTGSGANVLTF. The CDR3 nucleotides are TGTGCCAGCAGCATCACGACAGGATCTGGGGCCAACGTCCTGACTTTC.